This passage covers 30 T cell receptor beta chains from one sample sequenced in a study of spatial heterogeneity in lung cancer. These receptors are not linked to any known antigen. MiXCR, run by TCRdb on the 5' RACE reads, gives a single entry per CDR3 protein. The table has roughly 740 distinct CDR3 sequences, around 7% seen once; the top ten hold about 29%. Study-wide findings and caveats: One measure, the expanded intratumoral alpha and beta TCR count, tracked tumor mutation counts.

The time point is: sample taken at primary tumor resection. The sequences come from lung tumor tissue, collected at surgery. The receptor source for this set is a female donor with early-stage non-small cell lung cancer.

By its share, this clonotype is medium-sized. This beta chain is a stray sequence in a library constructed for alpha chains; its clone size is not meaningful. V gene TRBV9 combines with J gene TRBJ2-5; D not resolved. The germline V gene encodes CDR1 SGDLS and CDR2 YYNGEE. This CDR3 is built from 14 residues. Trimming stripped 2 bases from V and 2 bases from J, with 10 bases between. The CDR3 sequence is CASSVYDGQETQYF. CDR3 bases: TGTGCCAGCAGCGTGTACGACGGACAAGAGACCCAGTACTTC. Filled out from reference TRBV9 and TRBJ2-5, the complete variable domain reads DSGVTQTPKHLITATGQRVTLRCSPRSGDLSVYWYQQSLDQGLQFLIQYYNGEERAKGNILERFSAQQFPDLHSELNLSSLELGDSALYFCASSVYDGQETQYFGPGTRLLVL.

Relative to its sample, this clonotype is large (0.1 to 1%). Because the library targeted alpha chains, this beta chain is an off-target read whose size means little. The V call is TRBV20-1, the J call TRBJ1-1; D remains unclear. The CDR3 has 15 amino acids. Trimming took off 5 bases at V and 1 base at J, with 17 bases between the two ends. Germline V lookup: CDR1 DFQATT, CDR2 SNEGSKA (reference sequence). The CDR3 region has the DNA TGCAGTGCTTCCTCAGGTGCTCGGGGGAACACTGAAGCTTTCTTT. As protein: CSASSGARGNTEAFF.

This clonotype is judged medium-sized (0.01 to 0.1%). For a library built for alpha chains, this beta chain is a stray read; little rests on its size. The V and J genes are TRBV28 and TRBJ2-6; no reliable D call. V lost 0 bases and J lost 2, with 5 bases in between. Looked up from germline, CDR1 is MDHEN and CDR2 is SYDVKM. The CDR3 length is 15 residues. CDR3 in DNA: TGTGCCAGCAGTTTATGGCAGACTGGGGCCAACGTCCTGACTTTC. Encoded protein: CASSLWQTGANVLTF.

As regards this clonotype: This beta chain lies outside the target of a library built for alpha chains; its clone size means little. CDR3 nucleotides: TGTGCCACTTCGGACGTGAACTCCTACGAGCAGTACTTC. It yields the protein CATSDVNSYEQYF. The chain uses TRBV24-1 and TRBJ2-7; D uncertain. Trimming took off 10 bases at V and 0 bases at J, with 12 bases between the two ends. Germline V gene data show CDR1 as KGHDR and CDR2 as SFDVKD. The CDR3 totals 13 residues.

By frequency in the sample, this clonotype is medium-sized (0.01 to 0.1%). This beta chain turned up in a library designed for alpha chains; as an off-target read, its abundance says little. The chain is built from TRBV4-1 and TRBJ1-2, with D maybe TRBD1 (5 bases). Per germline, CDR1 MGHRA and CDR2 YSYEKL. V was clipped by 4 bases and J by 8 bases, with 17 bases between them. CDR3 length equals 14 residues. The CDR3, as DNA: TGCGCCAGCAGCCCCGAGGACTGGAGGGGCGGCTACACCTTC. Its protein product is CASSPEDWRGGYTF.

This clonotype is deemed medium-sized (0.01 to 0.1%). This beta chain is an off-target read within a library intended for alpha chains, so its frequency means little. The chain recombines TRBV20-1 with TRBJ2-2; tentative D call: TRBD2 (5 bases). The CDR3 totals 16 residues. The V gene lost 5 bases and the J gene lost 5 bases, with 21 bases spanning the gap. Looked up from germline, CDR1 is DFQATT and CDR2 is SNEGSKA (reference sequence). The CDR3 loop reads CSARNRRTGSTGELFF. The CDR3, as DNA: TGCAGTGCTCGTAACCGGAGGACGGGAAGTACCGGGGAGCTGTTTTTT.

This clonotype is medium-sized by share. This beta chain is a stray read from a library made for alpha chains; its abundance is not meaningful. The chain couples TRBV20-1 to TRBJ2-3, with a tentative D call TRBD1 (5 bases). Trimming removed 0 bases from V and 5 bases from J, with 9 bases in between. Looked up from germline, CDR1 is DFQATT and CDR2 is SNEGSKA (reference sequence). The CDR3 is 13 residues long. The CDR3 DNA reads TGCAGTGCTAGAGACGTGCAGGGAGATACGCAGTATTTT. It yields the protein CSARDVQGDTQYF.

This clonotype has only a few counts. Since it is a stray read in a library aimed at alpha chains, this beta chain has a size that is not meaningful. This rearrangement joins TRBV9 to TRBJ2-3; D is undetermined. The CDR3 is made up of 15 amino acids. CDR1 is SGDLS and CDR2 is YYNGEE in the germline V gene. V shed 0 bases and J shed 0 bases, with 8 bases lying between them. The CDR3 sequence: CASSVGHGSTDTQYF. DNA for the CDR3: TGTGCCAGCAGCGTAGGACACGGGAGCACAGATACGCAGTATTTT.

This clonotype is deemed medium-sized. This beta chain is off target for a library built for alpha chains, so its abundance means little. The chain combines TRBV7-9 with TRBJ2-1, with D unresolved. The CDR3 loop spans 13 amino acids. Trimming pared 5 bases from V and 10 bases from J, leaving 15 bases between. Germline lookup yields CDR1 SEHNR and CDR2 FQNEAQ (reference sequence). In DNA, the CDR3 is TGTGCCAGCAGCCCGACGGATGGGCCGGAGCAGTTCTTC. Translating gives CASSPTDGPEQFF.

This clonotype rates as medium-sized. The size of this beta chain means little, since it is a stray read in a library made for alpha chains. V usage is TRBV27 and J usage is TRBJ1-4, with a weak D call TRBD1 (6 bases). V lost 7 bases to trimming and J lost 3 bases, with 21 bases between them. Germline V gives CDR1 MNHEY, CDR2 SMNVEV (reference sequence). The CDR3 is made up of 17 amino acids. In DNA form, the CDR3 reads TGTGCCAGCAAGTATCGGTCCTACAGGGAGGCTAATGAAAAACTGTTTTTT. This encodes CASKYRSYREANEKLFF. Full variable domain (missing parts from reference TRBV27 and TRBJ1-4): EAQVTQNPRYLITVTGKKLTVTCSQNMNHEYMSWYRQDPGLGLRQIYYSMNVEVTDKGDVPEGYKVSRKEKRNFPLILESPSPNQTSLYFCASKYRSYREANEKLFFGSGTQLSVL.

This clonotype was seen more than once but under ten times. This beta chain was picked up by a library intended for alpha chains and is off target, so its count carries little meaning. The chain uses TRBV7-3 and TRBJ2-5, with 7 positions matching TRBD1. After removal of 5 bases from V and 3 bases from J, the junction contained 3 bases not matched to a gene. The germline gives CDR1 SGHTA, CDR2 FQGTGA. The CDR3 is made up of 13 amino acids. CDR3 in DNA: TGTGCCAGCAGCCCCGGGACAGAAGAGACCCAGTACTTC. Residues: CASSPGTEETQYF.

In its sample, this clonotype ranks as large (0.1 to 1%). Since the library was made to target alpha chains, this beta chain is a stray read and its abundance is not meaningful. The rearrangement links TRBV23-1 to TRBJ2-1; TRBD1 or TRBD2 may be the D gene (5 bases each). TRBV23-1 is noted as an ORF with a role that remains uncertain. Trimming took off 2 bases at V and 0 bases at J, with 20 bases between the two ends. The CDR3 spans 19 residues. The CDR3 loop reads CASSQPPQRDPSSYNEQFF. DNA of the CDR3: TGCGCCAGCAGTCAACCCCCCCAACGGGACCCCAGCTCCTACAATGAGCAGTTCTTC.

This clonotype has just a few counts. This beta chain came through as a stray read in a library set up for alpha chains, and its size says little. The chain is built from TRBV29-1 and TRBJ2-7, with 10 positions matching TRBD2. CDR1 and CDR2 from the germline V gene are SQVTM and ANQGSEA. J was trimmed by 7 bases and V by 6 bases; bases with no gene match: 9. The CDR3 consists of 13 residues. The CDR3 loop is CSVYGTSDGEQYF. Written as DNA, the CDR3 is TGCAGCGTCTACGGGACTAGCGATGGTGAGCAGTACTTC.

By sample share, this clonotype is medium-sized. A library prepared for alpha chains yielded this beta chain as an off-target read; its size is of little meaning. The chain combines TRBV11-2 with TRBJ2-1; TRBD1 agrees at 8 bases. CDR1 SGHAT and CDR2 FQNNGV come from the germline V gene. Trimming at V came to 2 bases and at J to 10 bases, leaving 10 bases not matched to a gene. This CDR3 spans 15 amino acids. CDR3 sequence: CASSLLQGAGNEQFF. In DNA, the CDR3 is TGTGCCAGCAGCTTACTCCAGGGGGCAGGTAACGAGCAGTTCTTC. Full variable domain (outside the CDR3, taken from reference TRBV11-2 and TRBJ2-1): EAGVAQSPRYKIIEKRQSVAFWCNPISGHATLYWYQQILGQGPKLLIQFQNNGVVDDSQLPKDRFSAERLKGVDSTLKIQPAKLEDSAVYLCASSLLQGAGNEQFFGPGTRLTVL.

By share of the sample, this clonotype is large. Because the library targeted alpha chains, this beta chain is an off-target read whose size means little. The rearrangement joins TRBV7-3 to TRBJ1-1; the D gene is possibly TRBD1 (6 bases). The germline V gene has CDR1 SGHTA and CDR2 FQGTGA. This CDR3 has 13 residues. Deletions cut 5 bases from V and 1 base from J, with 8 bases between. The CDR3 DNA reads as TGTGCCAGCAGCGCGACAGGGAACACTGAAGCTTTCTTT. This encodes CASSATGNTEAFF.

This clonotype showed up many times. The size of this beta chain means little, since it is a stray read in a library made for alpha chains. The V gene is TRBV28, the J gene TRBJ2-6; perhaps D is TRBD1 or TRBD2 (7 bases each). V shed 7 bases and J shed 8 bases, with 15 bases lying between them. The CDR3 has 14 residues. The V gene's germline CDR1 is MDHEN and CDR2 SYDVKM. The CDR3 DNA reads as TGTGCCAGCACCAATCAGGGGGGGTCCAACGTCCTGACTTTC. This codes for CASTNQGGSNVLTF.

In its sample, this clonotype is medium-sized. This beta chain slipped into a library made for alpha chains as a stray read, so its size is not meaningful. The V gene is TRBV3-1, the J gene TRBJ2-7, with D hard to call. This CDR3 is 16 amino acids long. Germline assignment: CDR1 LGHDT and CDR2 YNNKEL (reference sequence). V was clipped by 4 bases and J by 0 bases, with 16 bases between them. The CDR3 bases are TGTGCCAGCAGCCTCCTAAAGCGCTCTAGCTCCTACGAGCAGTACTTC. It yields the protein CASSLLKRSSSYEQYF.

This clonotype was seen ten or more times. The library was built for alpha chains, so this beta chain is an off-target read and its size means little. This chain uses TRBV28 with TRBJ2-3; 8 nucleotides align to TRBD1. Germline V gene lookup returns CDR1 MDHEN and CDR2 SYDVKM. This CDR3 is 14 amino acids long. The trim removed 3 bases at V and 8 bases at J, leaving 7 bases unmatched. Written as DNA, the CDR3 is TGTGCCAGCAGTTTGACAGGGGCCAGTGGTACGCAGTATTTT. Its protein is CASSLTGASGTQYF.

This clonotype is large within its sample. This beta chain was picked up by a library intended for alpha chains and is off target, so its count carries little meaning. This rearrangement joins TRBV6-5 to TRBJ1-2; 9 nucleotides match TRBD1. Trimming took 2 bases from V and 4 from J; bases not matched to a gene: 5. CDR3 length equals 15 residues. Germline CDR1 and CDR2: MNHEY and SVGAGI. This CDR3 reads CASSYPGQGSYGYTF. The DNA for the CDR3 is TGTGCCAGCAGTTACCCGGGACAGGGATCCTATGGCTACACCTTC.

This clonotype is medium-sized by share. Being off target in a library aimed at alpha chains, this beta chain has a size of little meaning. The CDR3 loop reads CASSPDGYNEQFF. Here the CDR3 DNA reads TGTGCCAGCTCACCCGACGGCTACAATGAGCAGTTCTTC. The chain combines TRBV18 with TRBJ2-1; D gene unclear. Germline CDR1 KGHSH, CDR2 LQKENI. This CDR3 is 13 amino acids long. V was cut by 3 bases and J by 3 bases, with 6 bases left in between. Together with reference TRBV18 and TRBJ2-1, the CDR3 gives the full variable domain: NAGVMQNPRHLVRRRGQEARLRCSPMKGHSHVYWYRQLPEEGLKFMVYLQKENIIDESGMPKERFSAEFPKEGPSILRIQQVVRGDSAAYFCASSPDGYNEQFFGPGTRLTVL.

This clonotype counts as large. A library prepared for alpha chains yielded this beta chain as an off-target read; its size is of little meaning. The CDR3 loop reads CSVSTGRNQPQHF. In DNA, the CDR3 is TGCAGCGTTTCGACTGGGAGGAATCAGCCCCAGCATTTT. The chain uses TRBV29-1 and TRBJ1-5; no clear D gene. The CDR3 loop spans 13 amino acids. Germline CDR1 is SQVTM and CDR2 is ANQGSEA. V lost 5 bases, J lost 4 bases, and 12 bases lay in between.

This clonotype is deemed medium-sized. A library made for alpha chains picked up this beta chain off target, so its size means little. J is TRBJ1-1 and V is TRBV18, with D perhaps matching TRBD1 (5 bases). Germline V gene lookup returns CDR1 KGHSH and CDR2 LQKENI. This CDR3 comprises 15 residues. V lost 0 bases and J 0 bases, leaving 8 bases between the germline ends. CDR3 protein: CASSPPQGLNTEAFF. The CDR3 DNA follows: TGTGCCAGCTCACCACCCCAGGGTTTGAACACTGAAGCTTTCTTT.

In its sample, this clonotype is medium-sized. This beta chain was picked up by a library intended for alpha chains and is off target, so its count carries little meaning. The chain combines TRBV20-1 with TRBJ1-2; D not resolved. The CDR3 is made up of 13 amino acids. In germline, CDR1 is DFQATT, CDR2 SNEGSKA (reference sequence). Trimming removed 0 bases at V and 1 base at J, with 6 bases between. CDR3 sequence (DNA): TGCAGTGCTAGAGACAGTCTTAACTATGGCTACACCTTC. Its protein is CSARDSLNYGYTF.

By sample share, this clonotype is hyperexpanded (1% or more). This beta chain is a stray sequence in a library constructed for alpha chains; its clone size is not meaningful. The chain has TRBV7-9 and TRBJ2-5, with D perhaps assigned TRBD1 or TRBD2 (6 bases each). Trimming pared 5 bases from V and 4 bases from J, leaving 11 bases between. This CDR3 contains 13 residues. The germline V gene encodes CDR1 SEHNR and CDR2 FQNEAQ (reference sequence). CDR3 in amino acids: CASSEQGGETQYF. In DNA, the CDR3 is TGTGCCAGCAGCGAACAGGGAGGAGAGACCCAGTACTTC.

By proportion, this clonotype is large. This CDR3 is missing its conserved last phenylalanine or tryptophan, likely due to a read error. Because the CDR3's place on the DNA is in doubt, the DNA is left out and the CDR3 is given as listed by TCRdb. This beta chain lies outside the target of a library built for alpha chains; its clone size means little. The chain is built from TRBV7-2 and TRBJ2-7; TRBD2 is taken as the D call from the table, unchecked against the DNA. The CDR3 spans 13 residues, counting both ends. Germline CDR1 and CDR2: SGHTA and FQGNSA. The CDR3 protein is CASSLVTSGRPSL.

Within the sample, this clonotype is large. Since it is a stray read in a library aimed at alpha chains, this beta chain has a size that is not meaningful. The chain is built from TRBV12-3 or TRBV12-4 and TRBJ1-5, with unresolved D. The CDR3 is 15 residues long. V was pared by 7 bases and J by 0 bases, with 13 bases between. In nucleotides, the CDR3 is TGTGCCAGCACCCCAAATTGGGATAGCAATCAGCCCCAGCATTTT. It is translated as CASTPNWDSNQPQHF.

Within the sample, this clonotype is large. Since it is a stray read in a library aimed at alpha chains, this beta chain has a size that is not meaningful. The chain recombines TRBV6-1 with TRBJ1-1; D gene uncertain. Trimming left V 3 bases short and J 4 bases short, with 12 bases between. The CDR3 runs 14 residues. Germline CDR1 is MNHNS and CDR2 is SASEGT. Written as DNA, the CDR3 is TGTGCCAGCAGTGAGGCCAGACGGGCCACTGAAGCTTTCTTT. It encodes CASSEARRATEAFF.

This clonotype is classed as medium-sized. This beta chain lies outside the target of a library built for alpha chains; its clone size means little. The rearrangement links TRBV3-2 to TRBJ2-2; TRBD2 is the table's D call and was not checked against the DNA. TRBV3-2 constitutes a pseudogene. The CDR3 is 19 residues long. This CDR3 reads CASSQDSPLAGPNTGELFF. The CDR3 coding sequence is TGTGCCAGCAGCCAAGATAGTCCGCTAGCGGGACCGAACACCGGGGAGCTGTTTTTT.

This clonotype is medium-sized (0.01 to 0.1%) within its sample. Within a library made for alpha chains, this beta chain is off target, and its count is uninformative. The chain's CDR3 is CSAVRGLAGVDEQYF. In DNA form, the CDR3 reads TGCAGTGCCGTCCGGGGGCTAGCGGGAGTTGACGAGCAGTACTTC. V and J are TRBV20-1 and TRBJ2-7, with 10 bases aligning to TRBD2. Germline V lookup: CDR1 DFQATT, CDR2 SNEGSKA (reference sequence). V was clipped by 6 bases and J by 5 bases; unmatched bases: 13. The CDR3 is 15 amino acids.

This clonotype is medium-sized (0.01 to 0.1%) within its sample. As an off-target read in a library built for alpha chains, this beta chain has a frequency of little significance. The gene calls are TRBV20-1 and TRBJ1-6; D call uncertain. V shed 6 bases and J shed 6 bases, with 9 bases lying between them. Germline V gene data show CDR1 as DFQATT and CDR2 as SNEGSKA (reference sequence). The CDR3 loop spans 12 amino acids. For the CDR3, the DNA is TGCAGTGCCCGGCGGGGTAATTCACCCCTCCACTTT. It specifies CSARRGNSPLHF.